This T cell receptor (beta chain) was obtained from a study of cytomegalovirus exposure and HLA in healthy donors. CDR1 and CDR2 from the germline V gene are KGHSH and LQKENI. Deletions cut 6 bases from V and 10 bases from J, with 16 bases between. The CDR3 has 14 amino acids. It was with 60 Vbeta and 13 Jbeta primers that the PCR ran. Generated by immunoSEQ multiplex PCR, the TCRdb table keeps only in-frame clones and is missing some. The sample records 100,000 to 150,000 clones, about 81% being singletons. This chain uses TRBV18 with TRBJ1-6; possibly TRBD1 for D (6 bases). The TCR was taken from a woman aged 30 to 39 in good health and CMV-seronegative. Sequencing used PBMCs. CDR3 DNA sequence: TGTGCCAGCTCGCCGGACAGATCCCTCTCACCCCTCCACTTT. Its translation is CASSPDRSLSPLHF.